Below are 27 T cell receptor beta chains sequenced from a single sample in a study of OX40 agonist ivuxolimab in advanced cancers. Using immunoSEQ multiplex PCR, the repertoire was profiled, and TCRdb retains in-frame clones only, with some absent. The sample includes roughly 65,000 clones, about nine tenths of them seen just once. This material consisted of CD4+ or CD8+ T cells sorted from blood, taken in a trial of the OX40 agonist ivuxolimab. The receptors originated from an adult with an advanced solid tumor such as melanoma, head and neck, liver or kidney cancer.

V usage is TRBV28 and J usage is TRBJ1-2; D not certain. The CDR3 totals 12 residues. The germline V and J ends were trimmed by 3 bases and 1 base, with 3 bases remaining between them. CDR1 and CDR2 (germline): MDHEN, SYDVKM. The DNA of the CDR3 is TGTGCCAGCAGTTTCCTTAACTATGGCTACACCTTC. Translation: CASSFLNYGYTF.

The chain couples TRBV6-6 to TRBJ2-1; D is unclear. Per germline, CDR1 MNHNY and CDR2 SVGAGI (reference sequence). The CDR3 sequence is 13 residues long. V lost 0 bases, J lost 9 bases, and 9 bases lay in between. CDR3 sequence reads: CASSYSGFAEQFF. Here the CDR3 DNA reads TGTGCCAGCAGTTACTCGGGGTTTGCTGAGCAGTTCTTC.

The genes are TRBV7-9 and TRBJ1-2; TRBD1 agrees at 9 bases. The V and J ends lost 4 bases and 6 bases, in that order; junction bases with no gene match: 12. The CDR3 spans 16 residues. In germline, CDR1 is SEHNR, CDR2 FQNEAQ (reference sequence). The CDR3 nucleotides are TGTGCCAGCAGCTCCCGGACAGGGGCGAAACCAAATGGCTACACCTTC. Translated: CASSSRTGAKPNGYTF.

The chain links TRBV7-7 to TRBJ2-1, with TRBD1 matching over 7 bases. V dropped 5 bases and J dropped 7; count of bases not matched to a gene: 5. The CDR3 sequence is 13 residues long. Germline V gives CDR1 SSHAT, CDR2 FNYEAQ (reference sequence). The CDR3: CASSPGQNNEQFF. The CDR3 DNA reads TGTGCCAGCAGCCCGGGACAGAATAATGAGCAGTTCTTC.

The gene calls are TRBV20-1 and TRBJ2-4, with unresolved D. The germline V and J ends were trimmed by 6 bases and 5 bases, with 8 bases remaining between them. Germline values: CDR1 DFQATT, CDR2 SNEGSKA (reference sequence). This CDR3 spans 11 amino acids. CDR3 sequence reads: CSAGPENIQYF. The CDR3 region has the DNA TGCAGTGCAGGGCCCGAAAACATTCAGTACTTC.

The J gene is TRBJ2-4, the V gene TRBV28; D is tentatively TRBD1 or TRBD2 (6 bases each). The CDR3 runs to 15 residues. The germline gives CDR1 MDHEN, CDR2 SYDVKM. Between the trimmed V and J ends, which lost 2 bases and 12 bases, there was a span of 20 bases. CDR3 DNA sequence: TGTGCCAGCAGTTTAGCGCAGAAGGGGGGATTTCGTCAGTACTTC. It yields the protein CASSLAQKGGFRQYF.

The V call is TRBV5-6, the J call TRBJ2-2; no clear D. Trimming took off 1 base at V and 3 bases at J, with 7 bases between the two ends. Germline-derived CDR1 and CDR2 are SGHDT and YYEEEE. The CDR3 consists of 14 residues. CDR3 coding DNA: TGTGCCAGCAGCTTGTTTTTGTACACCGGGGAGCTGTTTTTT. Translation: CASSLFLYTGELFF.

The CDR3 DNA reads as TGTGCCAGCAGCTCCGGGACAAATAGCAATCAGCCCCAGCATTTT. This encodes CASSSGTNSNQPQHF. The chain carries TRBV5-4 and TRBJ1-5, with D possibly being TRBD1 (6 bases). Germline CDR1 SGHNT, CDR2 YYREEE (reference sequence). The CDR3 totals 15 residues. The V end was cut by 3 bases, the J end by 0 bases, with 10 bases between.

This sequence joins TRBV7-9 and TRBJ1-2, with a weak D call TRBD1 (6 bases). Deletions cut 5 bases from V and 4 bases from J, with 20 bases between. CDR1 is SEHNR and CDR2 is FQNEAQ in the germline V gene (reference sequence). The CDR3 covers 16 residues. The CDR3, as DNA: TGTGCCAGCAGCCCAGGGACGGACAGCTTCCTCTATGGCTACACCTTC. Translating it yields CASSPGTDSFLYGYTF.

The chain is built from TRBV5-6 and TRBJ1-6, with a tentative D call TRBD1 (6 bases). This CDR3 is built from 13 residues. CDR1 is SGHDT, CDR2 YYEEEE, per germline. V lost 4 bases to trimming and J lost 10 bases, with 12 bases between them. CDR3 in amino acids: CASSVRRGSPLHF. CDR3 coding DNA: TGTGCCAGCAGCGTAAGAAGGGGGTCACCCCTCCACTTT. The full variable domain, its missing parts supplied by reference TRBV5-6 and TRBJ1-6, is DAGVTQSPTHLIKTRGQQVTLRCSPKSGHDTVSWYQQALGQGPQFIFQYYEEEERQRGNFPDRFSGHQFPNYSSELNVNALLLGDSALYLCASSVRRGSPLHFGNGTRLTVT.

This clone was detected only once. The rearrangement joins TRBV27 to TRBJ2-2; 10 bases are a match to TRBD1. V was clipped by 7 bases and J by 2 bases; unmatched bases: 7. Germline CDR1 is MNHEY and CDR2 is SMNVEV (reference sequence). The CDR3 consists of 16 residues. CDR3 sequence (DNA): TGTGCCAGCAAAACCCGACAGGGGGCTAACACCGGGGAGCTGTTTTTT. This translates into CASKTRQGANTGELFF.

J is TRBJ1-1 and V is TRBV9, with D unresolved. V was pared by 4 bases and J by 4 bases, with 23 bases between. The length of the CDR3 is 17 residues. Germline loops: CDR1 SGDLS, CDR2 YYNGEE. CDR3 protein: CASSPRHTAISSTEAFF. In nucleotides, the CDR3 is TGTGCCAGCAGCCCTCGACACACGGCAATTTCGAGCACTGAAGCTTTCTTT. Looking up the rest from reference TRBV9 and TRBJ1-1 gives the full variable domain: DSGVTQTPKHLITATGQRVTLRCSPRSGDLSVYWYQQSLDQGLQFLIQYYNGEERAKGNILERFSAQQFPDLHSELNLSSLELGDSALYFCASSPRHTAISSTEAFFGQGTRLTVV.

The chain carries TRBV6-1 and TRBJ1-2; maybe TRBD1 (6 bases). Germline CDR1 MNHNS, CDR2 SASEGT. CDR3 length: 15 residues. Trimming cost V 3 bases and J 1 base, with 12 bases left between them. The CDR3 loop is CASSDQGGINYGYTF. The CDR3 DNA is TGTGCCAGCAGTGACCAAGGGGGGATTAACTATGGCTACACCTTC.

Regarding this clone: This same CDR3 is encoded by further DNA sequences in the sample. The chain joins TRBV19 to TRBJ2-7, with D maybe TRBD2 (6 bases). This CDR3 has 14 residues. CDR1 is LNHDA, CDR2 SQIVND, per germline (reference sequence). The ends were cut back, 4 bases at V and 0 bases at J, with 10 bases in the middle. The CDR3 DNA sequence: TGTGCCAGTAGTAAGGGACTGAACTCCTACGAGCAGTACTTC. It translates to CASSKGLNSYEQYF.

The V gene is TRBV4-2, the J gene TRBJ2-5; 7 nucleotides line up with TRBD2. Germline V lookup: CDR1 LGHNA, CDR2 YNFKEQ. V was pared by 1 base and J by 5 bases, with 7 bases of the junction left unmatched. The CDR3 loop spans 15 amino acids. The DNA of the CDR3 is TGTGCCAGCAGCCAAGGACGCACTAGCGAGGAGACCCAGTACTTC. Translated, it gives CASSQGRTSEETQYF.

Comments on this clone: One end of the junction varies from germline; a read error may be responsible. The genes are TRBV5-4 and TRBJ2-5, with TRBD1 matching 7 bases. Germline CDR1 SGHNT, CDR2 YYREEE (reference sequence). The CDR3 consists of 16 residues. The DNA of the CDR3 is TGTGCCAGCAGCACCTCTCGGGACAGTTCTCAAGAGCCCCAGTACTTC. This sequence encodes CASSTSRDSSQEPQYF.

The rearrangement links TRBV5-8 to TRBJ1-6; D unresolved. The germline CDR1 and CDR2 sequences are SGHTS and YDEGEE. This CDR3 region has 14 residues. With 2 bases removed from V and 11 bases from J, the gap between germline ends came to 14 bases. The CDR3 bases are TGTGCCAGCAGCTTCGGCAACGAAGGGACACCCCTCCACTTT. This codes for CASSFGNEGTPLHF.

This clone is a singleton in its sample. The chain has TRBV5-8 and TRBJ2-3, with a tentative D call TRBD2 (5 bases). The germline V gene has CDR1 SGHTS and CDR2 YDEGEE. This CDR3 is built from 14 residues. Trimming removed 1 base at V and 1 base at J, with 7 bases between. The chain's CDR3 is CASSLSRGTDTQYF. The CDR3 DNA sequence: TGTGCCAGCAGCTTGTCGCGGGGCACAGATACGCAGTATTTT.

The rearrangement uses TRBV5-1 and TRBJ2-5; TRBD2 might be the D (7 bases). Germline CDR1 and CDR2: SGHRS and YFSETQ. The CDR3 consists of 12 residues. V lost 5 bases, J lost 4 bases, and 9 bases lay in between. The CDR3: CASRRGGETQYF. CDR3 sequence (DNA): TGCGCCAGCAGGAGGGGGGGAGAGACCCAGTACTTC.

CDR3 DNA sequence: TGTGCCAGCAGCTCGCCGGGACAGGGAGTGACCGGGGAGCTGTTTTTT. This translates into CASSSPGQGVTGELFF. The chain carries TRBV11-1 and TRBJ2-2; 9 bases map to TRBD1. The germline gives CDR1 SGHAT, CDR2 FQDESV (reference sequence). This CDR3 has 16 amino acids. J lost 5 bases, V lost 4 bases, and 8 bases had no gene match.

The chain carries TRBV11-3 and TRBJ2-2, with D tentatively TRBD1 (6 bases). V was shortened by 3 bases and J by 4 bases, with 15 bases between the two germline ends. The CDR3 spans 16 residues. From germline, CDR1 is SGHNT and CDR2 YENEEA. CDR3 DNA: TGTGCCAGCAGCTTGGGGCAGGGGAGCTCCACCGGGGAGCTGTTTTTT. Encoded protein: CASSLGQGSSTGELFF.

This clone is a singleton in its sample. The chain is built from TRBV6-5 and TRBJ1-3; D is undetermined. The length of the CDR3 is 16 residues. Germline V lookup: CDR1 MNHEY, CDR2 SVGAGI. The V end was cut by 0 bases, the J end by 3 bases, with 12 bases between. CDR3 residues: CASSYSLGPGGNTIYF. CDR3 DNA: TGTGCCAGCAGTTACTCCTTGGGCCCCGGTGGAAACACCATATATTTT.

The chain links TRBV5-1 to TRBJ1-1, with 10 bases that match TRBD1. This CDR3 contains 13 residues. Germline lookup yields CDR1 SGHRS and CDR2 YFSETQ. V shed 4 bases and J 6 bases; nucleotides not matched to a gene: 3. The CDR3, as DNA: TGCGCCAGCAGCCAGACAGGGGGCCCTGAAGCTTTCTTT. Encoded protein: CASSQTGGPEAFF.

CDR3 sequence: CASHRDYSGNTIYF. The CDR3 region has the DNA TGTGCCTCCCACAGGGACTACTCTGGAAACACCATATATTTT. The rearrangement uses TRBV6-1 and TRBJ1-3; maybe TRBD1 (6 bases). In germline, CDR1 is MNHNS, CDR2 SASEGT. The CDR3 sequence is 14 residues long. Trimming stripped 11 bases from V and 0 bases from J, with 14 bases between.

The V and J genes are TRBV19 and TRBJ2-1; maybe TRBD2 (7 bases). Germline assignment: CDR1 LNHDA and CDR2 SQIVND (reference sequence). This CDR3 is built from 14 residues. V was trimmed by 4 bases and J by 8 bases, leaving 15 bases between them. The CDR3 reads CASSTQGGEHEQFF. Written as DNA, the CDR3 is TGTGCCAGTAGTACACAAGGGGGGGAGCATGAGCAGTTCTTC.

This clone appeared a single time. CDR3 residues: CASSLAGRGRANVLTF. CDR3 coding DNA: TGTGCCAGCAGCTTGGCCGGCAGGGGTAGGGCCAACGTCCTGACTTTC. The chain is built from TRBV5-4 and TRBJ2-6; D might be TRBD1 (6 bases). The CDR3 consists of 16 residues. V lost 0 bases to trimming and J lost 5 bases, with 12 bases between them. Germline V gene lookup returns CDR1 SGHNT and CDR2 YYREEE (reference sequence).

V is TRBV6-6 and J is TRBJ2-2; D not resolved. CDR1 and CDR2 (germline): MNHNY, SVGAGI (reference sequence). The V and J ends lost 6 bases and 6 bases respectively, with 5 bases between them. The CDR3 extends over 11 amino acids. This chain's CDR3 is CASRDAGELFF. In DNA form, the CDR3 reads TGTGCCAGCAGGGATGCCGGGGAGCTGTTTTTT.